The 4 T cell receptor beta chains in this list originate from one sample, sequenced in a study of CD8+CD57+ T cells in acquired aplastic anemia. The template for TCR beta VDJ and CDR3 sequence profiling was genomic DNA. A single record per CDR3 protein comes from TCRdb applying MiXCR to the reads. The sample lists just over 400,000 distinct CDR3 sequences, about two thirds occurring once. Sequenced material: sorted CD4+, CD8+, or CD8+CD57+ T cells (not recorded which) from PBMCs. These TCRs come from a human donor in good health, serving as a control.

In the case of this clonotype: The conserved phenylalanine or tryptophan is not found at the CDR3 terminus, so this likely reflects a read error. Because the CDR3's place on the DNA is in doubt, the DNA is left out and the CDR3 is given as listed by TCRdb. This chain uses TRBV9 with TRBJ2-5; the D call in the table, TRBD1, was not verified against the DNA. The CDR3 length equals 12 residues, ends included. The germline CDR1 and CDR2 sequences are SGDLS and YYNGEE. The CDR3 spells CASSRHGENEKL.

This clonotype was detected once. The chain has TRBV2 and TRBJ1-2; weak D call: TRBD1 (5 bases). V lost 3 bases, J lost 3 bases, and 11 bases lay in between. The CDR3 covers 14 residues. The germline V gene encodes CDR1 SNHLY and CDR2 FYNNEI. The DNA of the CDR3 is TGTGCCAGCAGTGATCCAGGGCGGGACTATGGCTACACCTTC. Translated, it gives CASSDPGRDYGYTF.

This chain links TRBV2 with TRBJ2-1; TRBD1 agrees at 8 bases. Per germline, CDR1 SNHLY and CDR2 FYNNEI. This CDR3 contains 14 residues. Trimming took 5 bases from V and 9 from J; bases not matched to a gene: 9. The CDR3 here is CASSTRQGFGEQFF. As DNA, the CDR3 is TGTGCCAGCAGTACCCGACAGGGGTTCGGTGAGCAGTTCTTC.

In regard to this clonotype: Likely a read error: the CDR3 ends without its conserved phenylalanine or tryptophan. DNA of the CDR3: TGTGCCAGCAGCTCGGCAGGGACGCAGTATGTT. Translating gives CASSSAGTQYV. This chain connects TRBV7-2 to TRBJ2-3, with D possibly TRBD1 on 5 matching bases. Germline V lookup: CDR1 SGHTA, CDR2 FQGNSA. Trimming pared 4 bases from V and 9 bases from J, leaving 8 bases between. The CDR3 has 11 residues.